The 9 T cell receptor beta chains reported below all come from one sample, sequenced in a study of blood T cell repertoires in COVID-19. Sequenced by immunoSEQ multiplex PCR; TCRdb stores in-frame clones only, minus some. The sample carries fewer than 300,000 clones, about nine tenths recorded once. Sequencing used PBMCs or T cells enriched from blood (not recorded which). The receptors derive from a woman aged 40 to 50 with acute COVID-19.

The V and J genes are TRBV20-1 and TRBJ1-1; 8 bases are a match to TRBD1. The V and J ends lost 5 bases and 11 bases, in that order; junction bases with no gene match: 4. The CDR3 covers 10 residues. Germline values: CDR1 DFQATT, CDR2 SNEGSKA (reference sequence). This CDR3 is CSADNRGAFF. The CDR3 nucleotides are TGCAGTGCTGATAACAGGGGGGCTTTCTTT.

The chain employs TRBV28 and TRBJ1-5, with D possibly TRBD1 on 5 matching bases. This CDR3 comprises 14 residues. Germline CDR1 is MDHEN and CDR2 is SYDVKM. V was pared by 6 bases and J by 3 bases, with 12 bases between. This chain's CDR3 is CASRNGQVNQPQHF. As DNA, the CDR3 is TGTGCCAGCAGGAATGGACAAGTCAATCAGCCCCAGCATTTT.

V gene TRBV15 combines with J gene TRBJ1-5; D is uncertain. V lost 6 bases, J lost 8 bases, and 17 bases lay in between. Germline CDR1 is LNHNV and CDR2 is YYDKDF (reference sequence). CDR3 size: 14 residues. DNA for the CDR3: TGTGCCACCAGTCGGATAGAGGCCTTCGAGCCCCAGCATTTT. Encoded protein: CATSRIEAFEPQHF.

The chain carries TRBV30 and TRBJ1-2; 7 nucleotides match TRBD1. Trimming took 2 bases from V and 4 from J; bases not matched to a gene: 7. CDR3 length equals 14 residues. The germline CDR1 and CDR2 sequences are GTSNPN and SVGIG (reference sequence). In nucleotides, the CDR3 is TGTGCCTGGAGTCCCCCAACAGGGGCCTATGGCTACACCTTC. Its translation: CAWSPPTGAYGYTF. The complete variable domain, with remaining parts taken from reference TRBV30 and TRBJ1-2, reads SQTIHQWPATLVQPVGSPLSLECTVEGTSNPNLYWYRQAAGRGLQLLFYSVGIGQISSEVPQNLSASRPQDRQFILSSKKLLLSDSGFYLCAWSPPTGAYGYTFGSGTRLTVV.

The chain recombines TRBV7-9 with TRBJ2-1, with 7 bases identical to TRBD2. With V trimmed by 1 base and J by 0 bases, 6 bases remained unmatched. CDR1 SEHNR and CDR2 FQNEAQ come from the germline V gene (reference sequence). CDR3 size: 17 residues. The DNA for the CDR3 is TGTGCCAGCAGCTTAGGGACTAGTATCGGCTCCTACAATGAGCAGTTCTTC. This encodes CASSLGTSIGSYNEQFF.

This clone was seen only a few times. The chain couples TRBV5-1 to TRBJ1-1; 11 nucleotides agree with TRBD1. Germline V lookup: CDR1 SGHRS, CDR2 YFSETQ. The CDR3 loop spans 17 amino acids. V trimming: 0 bases; J trimming: 5 bases; junction bases outside the gene matches: 9. The CDR3 sequence: CASSLGTGGGLWTEAFF. The CDR3 coding sequence is TGCGCCAGCAGCTTGGGGACAGGGGGCGGGCTTTGGACTGAAGCTTTCTTT.

CDR3 DNA: TGTGCCAGCAGCCTCGCACTAGCGGGAGAAGGCATTCAGTACTTC. Encoded protein: CASSLALAGEGIQYF. The chain is built from TRBV6-5 and TRBJ2-4; 11 nucleotides match TRBD2. The CDR3 loop spans 15 amino acids. Per germline, CDR1 MNHEY and CDR2 SVGAGI. V shed 6 bases and J 9 bases; nucleotides not matched to a gene: 10.

The J gene is TRBJ1-1, the V gene TRBV5-1; possible D gene TRBD1, 6 bases. The CDR3 has 13 amino acids. V lost 0 bases, J lost 7 bases, and 10 bases lay in between. CDR1 SGHRS and CDR2 YFSETQ come from the germline V gene. CDR3 protein: CASSLDPTGEAFF. DNA of the CDR3: TGCGCCAGCAGCTTGGACCCGACAGGTGAAGCTTTCTTT. Combining the CDR3 with reference TRBV5-1 and TRBJ1-1 gives the whole variable domain KAGVTQTPRYLIKTRGQQVTLSCSPISGHRSVSWYQQTPGQGLQFLFEYFSETQRNKGNFPGRFSGRQFSNSRSEMNVSTLELGDSALYLCASSLDPTGEAFFGQGTRLTVV.

This clone was recorded a few times. This chain links TRBV18 with TRBJ2-7; D is perhaps TRBD2 (6 bases). Trimming stripped 0 bases from V and 7 bases from J, with 10 bases between. The CDR3 has 13 residues. Germline V gene lookup returns CDR1 KGHSH and CDR2 LQKENI. The CDR3 nucleotides are TGTGCCAGCTCACCACCGGGGGGTGAAGAGCAGTACGTC. Amino acid sequence: CASSPPGGEEQYV.